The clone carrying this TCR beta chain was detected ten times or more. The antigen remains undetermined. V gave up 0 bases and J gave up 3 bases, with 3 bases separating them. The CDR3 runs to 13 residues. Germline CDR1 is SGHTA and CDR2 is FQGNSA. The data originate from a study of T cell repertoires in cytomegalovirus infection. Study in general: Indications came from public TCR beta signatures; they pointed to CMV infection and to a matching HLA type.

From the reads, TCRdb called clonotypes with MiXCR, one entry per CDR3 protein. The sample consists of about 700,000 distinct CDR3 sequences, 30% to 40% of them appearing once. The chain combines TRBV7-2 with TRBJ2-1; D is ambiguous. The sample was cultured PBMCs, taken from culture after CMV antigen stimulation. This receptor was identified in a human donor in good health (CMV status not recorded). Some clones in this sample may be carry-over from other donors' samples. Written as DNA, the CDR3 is TGTGCCAGCAGCTTAGCTTTCTACAATGAGCAGTTCTTC. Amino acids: CASSLAFYNEQFF.